The 21 T cell receptor beta chains below come from one sample, sequenced in a study of beta chain features in type 1 diabetes. The whole isolated RNA underwent reverse transcription, so sequencing captured expressed TCRB transcripts. Assay used: immunoSEQ multiplex PCR; TCRdb lists only in-frame clones, some missing. The repertoire consists of 860,000 or so clones, with about a sixth occurring once and the leading ten covering 0.02% to 0.03%. Source material: naive CD4+ T cells from blood. Receptors were obtained from a woman under 30 in good health.

The genes are TRBV29-1 and TRBJ2-1, with TRBD2 identical over 7 bases. From germline, CDR1 is SQVTM and CDR2 ANQGSEA. The V and J ends lost 4 bases and 1 base, in that order; junction bases with no gene match: 4. The CDR3 runs 14 residues. CDR3 coding DNA: TGCAGCGTTGCCGGGAGGCTGTCCTACAATGAGCAGTTCTTC. Amino acid sequence: CSVAGRLSYNEQFF.

This clone appeared a single time. The CDR3 loop reads CASSFTPGIGYTF. The CDR3 nucleotides read TGTGCCAGCAGTTTCACGCCAGGTATTGGCTACACCTTC. The V gene is TRBV28, the J gene TRBJ1-2; D unclear. The ends were cut back, 3 bases at V and 7 bases at J, with 12 bases in the middle. This CDR3 has 13 residues. Germline CDR1 and CDR2: MDHEN and SYDVKM.

V usage is TRBV6-1 and J usage is TRBJ2-4; TRBD1 aligns across 8 bases. V lost 3 bases and J lost 4; bases outside the gene matches: 8. This CDR3 has 16 amino acids. In germline, CDR1 is MNHNS, CDR2 SASEGT. Here the CDR3 reads CASSDGDRREKNIQYF. The DNA of the CDR3 is TGTGCCAGCAGTGATGGGGACAGGCGAGAAAAAAACATTCAGTACTTC.

This clone was counted once. The junction does not match germline at one end; this may be a read error. The gene calls are TRBV5-1 and TRBJ1-2; D not resolved. CDR3 length: 13 amino acids. Per germline, CDR1 SGHRS and CDR2 YFSETQ. The CDR3 bases are TGCGCCCTCTTTCTACCCCATAACGTTCCGTCCCTCTTC. Its protein is CALFLPHNVPSLF.

In regard to this clone: Other nucleotide sequences from this sample produce the same CDR3. The chain is built from TRBV7-2 and TRBJ2-3; no clear D. Germline V lookup: CDR1 SGHTA, CDR2 FQGNSA. The CDR3 is made up of 14 amino acids. Trimming pared 1 base from V and 5 bases from J, leaving 10 bases between. The CDR3 nucleotides are TGTGCCAGCAGCTTAGGAGGAAGCCGAGATACGCAGTATTTT. Its translation is CASSLGGSRDTQYF.

The CDR3 DNA sequence: TGTGCCAGCAGCCAAGATCAGACTAGCGGGTTCAAGGAGACCCAGTACTTC. It specifies CASSQDQTSGFKETQYF. The rearrangement links TRBV4-2 to TRBJ2-5; the match to TRBD2 covers 10 bases. V was pared by 0 bases and J by 5 bases, with 9 bases of the junction left unmatched. This CDR3 contains 17 residues. Germline V lookup: CDR1 LGHNA, CDR2 YNFKEQ.

J is TRBJ2-2 and V is TRBV7-9, with 14 positions matching TRBD2. V lost 5 bases to trimming and J lost 6 bases; unmatched junction nucleotides: 8. This CDR3 spans 17 amino acids. Germline CDR1 reads SEHNR; CDR2 reads FQNEAQ (reference sequence). The CDR3, as DNA: TGTGCCAGCAGCGCGGGGGGACTAGCGGGAGACGCCGGGGAGCTGTTTTTT. Protein sequence: CASSAGGLAGDAGELFF. Variable domain in full (rest from reference TRBV7-9 and TRBJ2-2): DTGVSQNPRHKITKRGQNVTFRCDPISEHNRLYWYRQTLGQGPEFLTYFQNEAQLEKSRLLSDRFSAERPKGSFSTLEIQRTEQGDSAMYLCASSAGGLAGDAGELFFGEGSRLTVL.

The rearrangement links TRBV11-2 to TRBJ2-1; 7 positions agree with TRBD2. The CDR3 sequence is 14 residues long. The V gene end was trimmed by 3 bases and the J gene end by 6 bases; junction bases not matched to a gene: 5. Per the germline V gene, CDR1 is SGHAT and CDR2 is FQNNGV. CDR3 sequence (DNA): TGTGCCAGCAGCTTGGCAGGACTAGTCAATGAGCAGTTCTTC. Translation: CASSLAGLVNEQFF.

A single count supports this clone. V gene TRBV7-2 combines with J gene TRBJ1-2; 8 bases agree with TRBD1. CDR3 length: 13 amino acids. The germline gives CDR1 SGHTA, CDR2 FQGNSA. The junction had 6 bases not matched to a gene; V was cut back by 5 bases and J by 7 bases. CDR3 protein: CASSPGQGGGYTF. CDR3 coding DNA: TGTGCCAGCAGCCCAGGACAGGGCGGTGGCTACACCTTC.

V usage is TRBV15 and J usage is TRBJ1-1; D unresolved. The V and J ends lost 5 bases and 0 bases respectively, with 7 bases between them. The CDR3 extends over 13 amino acids. CDR1 LNHNV and CDR2 YYDKDF come from the germline V gene (reference sequence). This chain's CDR3 is CATSGRVNTEAFF. The CDR3 DNA reads TGTGCCACCAGCGGCCGGGTGAACACTGAAGCTTTCTTT.

The J gene is TRBJ1-1, the V gene TRBV9; 8 bases agree with TRBD1. Trimming removed 3 bases from V and 6 bases from J; junction bases left unmatched: 4. This CDR3 is built from 13 residues. Germline-derived CDR1 and CDR2 are SGDLS and YYNGEE. Here the CDR3 reads CASSGTGRAEAFF. CDR3 nucleotide sequence: TGTGCCAGCAGCGGGACAGGGCGTGCTGAAGCTTTCTTT.

This clone was counted between two and nine times. The CDR3 DNA follows: TGTGCCAGCAGCTTGCCCTACAATGAGCAGTTCTTC. It is translated as CASSLPYNEQFF. The chain combines TRBV7-2 with TRBJ2-1, with D unresolved. The CDR3 contains 12 residues. Trimming left V 3 bases short and J 2 bases short, with 2 bases between. The germline V gene encodes CDR1 SGHTA and CDR2 FQGNSA.

The table lists this clone with a few counts. This rearrangement joins TRBV18 to TRBJ2-1; D is undetermined. The CDR3 consists of 15 residues. Germline V gene sequence: CDR1 KGHSH, CDR2 LQKENI. V lost 4 bases and J lost 8, with 18 bases in between. CDR3 protein: CASSQALVHGDEQFF. CDR3 nucleotides: TGTGCCAGCTCACAGGCTTTGGTTCACGGCGATGAGCAGTTCTTC.

In this sample, this clone turned up a few times. V and J are TRBV7-9 and TRBJ2-7; possible D gene TRBD1, 6 bases. The germline CDR1 and CDR2 sequences are SEHNR and FQNEAQ (reference sequence). The V end was cut by 5 bases, the J end by 12 bases, with 23 bases between. This CDR3 is built from 14 residues. The CDR3 here is CASSNLPTGTPAYF. The CDR3 nucleotides are TGTGCCAGCAGCAATCTGCCCACCGGGACACCAGCGTACTTC.

Only a few counts were recorded for this clone. This chain connects TRBV14 to TRBJ2-1, with D perhaps matching TRBD2 (5 bases). Trimming removed 0 bases at V and 4 bases at J, with 13 bases between. CDR1 is SGHDN, CDR2 FVKESK, per germline. This CDR3 spans 16 amino acids. CDR3: CASSQDQWRSYNEQFF. Written as DNA, the CDR3 is TGTGCCAGCAGCCAAGATCAGTGGAGGTCATACAATGAGCAGTTCTTC.

Only a few counts were recorded for this clone. This chain joins TRBV6-5 and TRBJ2-5; D possibly corresponds to TRBD2 (5 bases). The CDR3 is 11 residues long. V lost 2 bases and J 9 bases, leaving 7 bases between the germline ends. Germline V CDR1 and CDR2: MNHEY, SVGAGI. The CDR3 protein is CASSYRGSQYF. The CDR3, as DNA: TGTGCCAGCAGTTACCGAGGGTCCCAGTACTTC.

This clone was observed a few times. The V call is TRBV7-6, the J call TRBJ1-5; D remains unclear. This CDR3 has 13 amino acids. V was cut by 5 bases and J by 5 bases, with 10 bases left in between. Germline CDR1 SGHVS, CDR2 FNYEAQ. CDR3 loop: CASSPDLDQPQHF. CDR3 coding DNA: TGTGCCAGCAGCCCGGACTTGGATCAGCCCCAGCATTTT.

The gene calls are TRBV5-6 and TRBJ2-2; D is undetermined. V was trimmed by 0 bases and J by 7 bases, leaving 19 bases between them. Germline CDR1 reads SGHDT; CDR2 reads YYEEEE. The CDR3 consists of 17 residues. In nucleotides, the CDR3 is TGTGCCAGCAGCTTGGTTATGGGTTCTCAAAGGAGCGGGGAGCTGTTTTTT. Translated, it gives CASSLVMGSQRSGELFF.

This clone was counted only a few times. V is TRBV6-5 and J is TRBJ1-1; D not certain. The CDR3 has 15 amino acids. Germline CDR1 reads MNHEY; CDR2 reads SVGAGI. V gave up 7 bases and J gave up 5 bases, with 20 bases separating them. The CDR3 DNA sequence: TGTGCCAGCACTAAGGGAGGATTGCCCGCGACTGAAGCTTTCTTT. It specifies CASTKGGLPATEAFF.

The chain employs TRBV27 and TRBJ2-5; 10 bases line up with TRBD2. Trimming took 5 bases from V and 5 from J; bases not matched to a gene: 11. The CDR3 covers 16 residues. CDR1 is MNHEY and CDR2 is SMNVEV in the germline V gene (reference sequence). CDR3 DNA: TGTGCCAGCAGTATGTCTAGCGGGAGTTGGGGGGAGACCCAGTACTTC. Residues: CASSMSSGSWGETQYF.

This clone was counted between two and nine times. The rearrangement links TRBV7-8 to TRBJ2-3; 11 bases agree with TRBD2. V shed 5 bases and J 0 bases; nucleotides not matched to a gene: 4. This CDR3 contains 16 residues. The germline gives CDR1 SGHVS, CDR2 FQNEAQ. The CDR3 nucleotides are TGTGCCAGCAGCGTTCGACTAGCGGGAAGCACAGATACGCAGTATTTT. This translates into CASSVRLAGSTDTQYF.